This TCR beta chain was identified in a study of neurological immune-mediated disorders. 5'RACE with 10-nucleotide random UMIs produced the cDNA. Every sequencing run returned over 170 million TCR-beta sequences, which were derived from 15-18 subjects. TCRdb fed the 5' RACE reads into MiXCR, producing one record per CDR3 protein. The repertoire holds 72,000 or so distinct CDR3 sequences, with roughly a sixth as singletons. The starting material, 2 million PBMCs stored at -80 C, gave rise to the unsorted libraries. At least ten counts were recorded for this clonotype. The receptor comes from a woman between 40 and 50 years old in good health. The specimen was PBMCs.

The CDR3: CASSSVQETQYF. In DNA, the CDR3 is TGTGCCAGCAGTTCCGTACAAGAGACCCAGTACTTC. The rearrangement links TRBV6-2 or TRBV6-3 to TRBJ2-5; the D is unclear. V lost 4 bases to trimming and J lost 2 bases, with 5 bases between them. This CDR3 has 12 amino acids. Germline CDR1 reads MNHEY; CDR2 reads SVGEGT.